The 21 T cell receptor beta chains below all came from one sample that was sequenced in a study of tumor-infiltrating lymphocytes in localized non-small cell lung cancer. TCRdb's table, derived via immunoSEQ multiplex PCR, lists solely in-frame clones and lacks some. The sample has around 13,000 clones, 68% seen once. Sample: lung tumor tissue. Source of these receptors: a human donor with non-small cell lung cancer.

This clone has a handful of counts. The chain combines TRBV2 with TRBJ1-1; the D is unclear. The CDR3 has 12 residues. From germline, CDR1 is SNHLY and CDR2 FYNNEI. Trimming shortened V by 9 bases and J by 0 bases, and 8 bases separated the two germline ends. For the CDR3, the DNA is TGTGCCAGGGGCTGGTTGAACACTGAAGCTTTCTTT. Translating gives CARGWLNTEAFF.

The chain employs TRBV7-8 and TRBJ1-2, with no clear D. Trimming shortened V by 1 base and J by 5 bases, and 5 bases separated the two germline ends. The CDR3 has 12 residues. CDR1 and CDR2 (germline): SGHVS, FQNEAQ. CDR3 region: CASSLEGYGYTF. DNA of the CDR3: TGTGCCAGCAGCTTAGAAGGTTATGGCTACACCTTC.

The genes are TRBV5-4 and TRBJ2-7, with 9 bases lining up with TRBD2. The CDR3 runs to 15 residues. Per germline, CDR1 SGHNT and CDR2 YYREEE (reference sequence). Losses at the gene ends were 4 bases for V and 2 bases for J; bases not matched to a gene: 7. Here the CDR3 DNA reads TGTGCCAGCAGCCCCGAGCTAGCGGGAACCTACGAGCAGTACTTC. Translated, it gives CASSPELAGTYEQYF.

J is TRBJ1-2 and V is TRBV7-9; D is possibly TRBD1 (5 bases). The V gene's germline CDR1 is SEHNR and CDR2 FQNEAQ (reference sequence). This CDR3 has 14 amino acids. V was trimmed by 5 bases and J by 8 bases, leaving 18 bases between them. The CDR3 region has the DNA TGTGCCAGCAGCCCCCTTATTCAGGGAGGAGGCTACACCTTC. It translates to CASSPLIQGGGYTF. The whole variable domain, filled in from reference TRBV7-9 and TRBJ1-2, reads DTGVSQNPRHKITKRGQNVTFRCDPISEHNRLYWYRQTLGQGPEFLTYFQNEAQLEKSRLLSDRFSAERPKGSFSTLEIQRTEQGDSAMYLCASSPLIQGGGYTFGSGTRLTVV.

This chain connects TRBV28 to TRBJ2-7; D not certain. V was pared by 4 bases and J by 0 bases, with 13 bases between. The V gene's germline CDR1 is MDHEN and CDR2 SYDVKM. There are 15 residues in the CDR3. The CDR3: CASSSTRWSSYEQYF. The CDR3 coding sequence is TGTGCCAGCAGTTCCACACGGTGGAGCTCCTACGAGCAGTACTTC.

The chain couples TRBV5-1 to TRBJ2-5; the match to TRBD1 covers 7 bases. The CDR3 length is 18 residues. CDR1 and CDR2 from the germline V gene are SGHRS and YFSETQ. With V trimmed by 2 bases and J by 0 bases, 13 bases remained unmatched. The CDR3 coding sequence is TGCGCCAGCAGCTTAGTTGCTTCGGGACAGTCTTACCAAGAGACCCAGTACTTC. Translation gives CASSLVASGQSYQETQYF.

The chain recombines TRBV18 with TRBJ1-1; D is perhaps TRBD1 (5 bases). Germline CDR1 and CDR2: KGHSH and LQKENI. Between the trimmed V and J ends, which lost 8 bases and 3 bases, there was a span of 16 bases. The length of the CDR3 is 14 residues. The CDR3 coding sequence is TGTGCCAGCAGAGGAGGGGCGTCGGACACTGAAGCTTTCTTT. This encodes CASRGGASDTEAFF.

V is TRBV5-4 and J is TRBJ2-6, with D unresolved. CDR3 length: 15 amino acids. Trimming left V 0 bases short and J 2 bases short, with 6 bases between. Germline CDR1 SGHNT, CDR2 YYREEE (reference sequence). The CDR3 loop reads CASSLDRAGANVLTF. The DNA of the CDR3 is TGTGCCAGCAGCTTGGATAGGGCTGGGGCCAACGTCCTGACTTTC.

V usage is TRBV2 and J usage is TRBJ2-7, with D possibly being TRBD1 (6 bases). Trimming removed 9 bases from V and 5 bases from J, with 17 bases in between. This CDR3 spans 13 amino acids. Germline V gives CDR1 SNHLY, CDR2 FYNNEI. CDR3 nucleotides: TGTGCCAGAAGACTACAGGGCGTCCACGAGCAGTACTTC. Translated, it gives CARRLQGVHEQYF. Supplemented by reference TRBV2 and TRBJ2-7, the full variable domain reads EPEVTQTPSHQVTQMGQEVILRCVPISNHLYFYWYRQILGQKVEFLVSFYNNEISEKSEIFDDQFSVERPDGSNFTLKIRSTKLEDSAMYFCARRLQGVHEQYFGPGTRLTVT.

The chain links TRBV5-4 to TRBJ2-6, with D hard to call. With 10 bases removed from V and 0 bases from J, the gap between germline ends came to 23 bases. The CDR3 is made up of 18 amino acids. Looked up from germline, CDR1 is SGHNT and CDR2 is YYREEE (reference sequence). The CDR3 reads CAASSLSTETSGANVLTF. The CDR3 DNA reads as TGTGCCGCCAGCAGCTTAAGTACCGAGACCTCTGGGGCCAACGTCCTGACTTTC.

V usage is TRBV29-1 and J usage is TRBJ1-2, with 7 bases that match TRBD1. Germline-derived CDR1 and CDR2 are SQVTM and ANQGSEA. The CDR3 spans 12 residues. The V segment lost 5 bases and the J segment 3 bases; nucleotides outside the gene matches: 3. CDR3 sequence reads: CSVFTGDYGYTF. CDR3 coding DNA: TGCAGCGTTTTTACAGGGGACTATGGCTACACCTTC.

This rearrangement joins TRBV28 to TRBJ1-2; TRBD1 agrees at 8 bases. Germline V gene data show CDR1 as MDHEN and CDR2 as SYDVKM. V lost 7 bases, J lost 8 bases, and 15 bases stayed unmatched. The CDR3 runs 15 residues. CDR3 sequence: CASTYPGGGLKGYTF. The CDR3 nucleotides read TGTGCCAGCACCTATCCAGGGGGCGGGTTGAAGGGCTACACCTTC.

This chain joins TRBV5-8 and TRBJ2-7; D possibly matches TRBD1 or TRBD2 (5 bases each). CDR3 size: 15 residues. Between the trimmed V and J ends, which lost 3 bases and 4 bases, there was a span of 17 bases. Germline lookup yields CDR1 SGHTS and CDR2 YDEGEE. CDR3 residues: CASSSLGAGAYEQYF. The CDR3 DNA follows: TGTGCCAGCAGCTCCTTAGGGGCGGGTGCTTACGAGCAGTACTTC. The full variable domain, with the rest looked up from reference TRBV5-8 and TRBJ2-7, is EAGVTQSPTHLIKTRGQQATLRCSPISGHTSVYWYQQALGLGLQFLLWYDEGEERNRGNFPPRFSGRQFPNYSSELNVNALELEDSALYLCASSSLGAGAYEQYFGPGTRLTVT.

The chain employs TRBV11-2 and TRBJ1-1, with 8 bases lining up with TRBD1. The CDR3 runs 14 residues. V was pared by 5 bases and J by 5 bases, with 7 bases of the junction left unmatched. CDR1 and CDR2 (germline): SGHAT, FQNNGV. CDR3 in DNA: TGTGCCAGCAGCCCAGGGGGCCAACTGACTGAAGCTTTCTTT. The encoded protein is CASSPGGQLTEAFF. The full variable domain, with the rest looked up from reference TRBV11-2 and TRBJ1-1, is EAGVAQSPRYKIIEKRQSVAFWCNPISGHATLYWYQQILGQGPKLLIQFQNNGVVDDSQLPKDRFSAERLKGVDSTLKIQPAKLEDSAVYLCASSPGGQLTEAFFGQGTRLTVV.

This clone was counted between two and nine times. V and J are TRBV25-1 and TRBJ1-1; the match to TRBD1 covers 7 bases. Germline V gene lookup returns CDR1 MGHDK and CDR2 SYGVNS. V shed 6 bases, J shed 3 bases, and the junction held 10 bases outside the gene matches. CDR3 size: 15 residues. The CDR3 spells CASRTQGNEYTEAFF. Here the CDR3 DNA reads TGTGCCAGCAGAACACAGGGGAATGAGTACACTGAAGCTTTCTTT. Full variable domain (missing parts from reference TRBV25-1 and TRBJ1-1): EADIYQTPRYLVIGTGKKITLECSQTMGHDKMYWYQQDPGMELHLIHYSYGVNSTEKGDLSSESTVSRIRTEHFPLTLESARPSHTSQYLCASRTQGNEYTEAFFGQGTRLTVV.

In DNA form, the CDR3 reads TGTGCCAGCAGCGGAACACAGGGAAACTATGGCTACACCTTC. As protein: CASSGTQGNYGYTF. The rearrangement joins TRBV7-2 to TRBJ1-2; maybe TRBD1 (6 bases). V lost 5 bases and J 2 bases, leaving 12 bases between the germline ends. This CDR3 comprises 14 residues. Per germline, CDR1 SGHTA and CDR2 FQGNSA.

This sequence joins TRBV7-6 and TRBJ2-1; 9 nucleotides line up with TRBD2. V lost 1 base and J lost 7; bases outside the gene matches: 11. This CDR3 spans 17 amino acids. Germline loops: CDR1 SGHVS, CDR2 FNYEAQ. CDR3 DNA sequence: TGTGCCAGCAGCTTAGAGGCTAGCGGGACCCTGGGTAATGAGCAGTTCTTC. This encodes CASSLEASGTLGNEQFF. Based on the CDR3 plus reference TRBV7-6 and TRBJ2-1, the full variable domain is GAGVSQSPRYKVTKRGQDVALRCDPISGHVSLYWYRQALGQGPEFLTYFNYEAQQDKSGLPNDRFSAERPEGSISTLTIQRTEQRDSAMYRCASSLEASGTLGNEQFFGPGTRLTVL.

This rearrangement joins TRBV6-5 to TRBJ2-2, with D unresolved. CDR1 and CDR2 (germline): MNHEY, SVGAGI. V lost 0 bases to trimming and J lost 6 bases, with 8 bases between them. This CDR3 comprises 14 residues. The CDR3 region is CASSYSKDPGELFF. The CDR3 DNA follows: TGTGCCAGCAGTTACTCGAAGGATCCCGGGGAGCTGTTTTTT.

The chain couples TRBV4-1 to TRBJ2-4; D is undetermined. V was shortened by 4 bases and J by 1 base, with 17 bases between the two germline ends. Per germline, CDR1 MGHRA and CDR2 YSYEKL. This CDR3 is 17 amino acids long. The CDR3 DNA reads TGCGCCAGCAGCCCCCGGGCCGTTTTTGAGGCCAAAAACATTCAGTACTTC. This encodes CASSPRAVFEAKNIQYF.

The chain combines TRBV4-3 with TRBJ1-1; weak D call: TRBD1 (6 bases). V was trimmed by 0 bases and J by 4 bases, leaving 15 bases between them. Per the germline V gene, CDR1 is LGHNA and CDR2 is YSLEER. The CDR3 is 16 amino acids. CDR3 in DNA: TGCGCCAGCAGCCAAGATCCGATTCAGGGGTCCACTGAAGCTTTCTTT. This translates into CASSQDPIQGSTEAFF.

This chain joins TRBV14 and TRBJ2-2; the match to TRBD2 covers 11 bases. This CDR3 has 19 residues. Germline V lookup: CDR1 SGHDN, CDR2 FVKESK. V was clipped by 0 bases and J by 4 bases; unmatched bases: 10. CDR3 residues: CASSQDGPSGRLGTGELFF. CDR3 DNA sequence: TGTGCCAGCAGCCAAGATGGTCCTAGCGGGAGGTTAGGCACCGGGGAGCTGTTTTTT.